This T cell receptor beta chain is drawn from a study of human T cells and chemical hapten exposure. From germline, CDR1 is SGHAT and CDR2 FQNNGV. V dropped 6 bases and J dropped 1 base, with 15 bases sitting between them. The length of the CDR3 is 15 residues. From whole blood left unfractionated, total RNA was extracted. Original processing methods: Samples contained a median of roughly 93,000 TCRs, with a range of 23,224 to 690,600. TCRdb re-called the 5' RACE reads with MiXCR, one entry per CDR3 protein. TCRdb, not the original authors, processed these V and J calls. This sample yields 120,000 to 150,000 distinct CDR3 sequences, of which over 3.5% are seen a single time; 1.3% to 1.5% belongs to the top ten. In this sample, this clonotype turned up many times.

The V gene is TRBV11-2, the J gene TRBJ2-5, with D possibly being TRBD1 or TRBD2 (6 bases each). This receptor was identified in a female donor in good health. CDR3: CASRTVRGAQETQYF. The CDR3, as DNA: TGTGCCAGCAGGACCGTGAGGGGGGCCCAAGAGACCCAGTACTTC.